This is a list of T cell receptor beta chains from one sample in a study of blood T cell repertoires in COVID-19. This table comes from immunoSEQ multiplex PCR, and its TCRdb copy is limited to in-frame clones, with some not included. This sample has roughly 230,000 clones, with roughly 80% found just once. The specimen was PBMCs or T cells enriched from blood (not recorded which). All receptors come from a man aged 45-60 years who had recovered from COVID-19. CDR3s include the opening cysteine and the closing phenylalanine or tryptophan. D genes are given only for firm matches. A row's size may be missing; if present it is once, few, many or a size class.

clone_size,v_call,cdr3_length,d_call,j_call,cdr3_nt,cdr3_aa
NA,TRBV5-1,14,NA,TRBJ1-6,TGCGCCAGCAGCTTGGATGCCGAAGGGGCACCCCTCCACTTT,CASSLDAEGAPLHF
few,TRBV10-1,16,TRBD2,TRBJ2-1,TGCGCCAGCAGTGAGTCGTTAGCGGGAGTGAGAAGTGAGCAGTTCTTC,CASSESLAGVRSEQFF
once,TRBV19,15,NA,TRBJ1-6,TGTGCCAGCCGCCACCGGGGGACTGATAATTCACCCCTCCACTTT,CASRHRGTDNSPLHF
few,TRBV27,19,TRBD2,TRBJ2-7,TGTGCAACCCGGTTAAGGGGGAAACGGCTAGCGGGCTTATCCTACGAGCAGTACTTC,CATRLRGKRLAGLSYEQYF
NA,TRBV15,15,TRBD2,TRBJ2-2,TGTGCCACCAGCAGGGTAACTAGCGTCGCCGGGGAGCTGTTTTTT,CATSRVTSVAGELFF
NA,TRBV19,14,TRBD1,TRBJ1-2,TGTGCCAGTGCCGGACAGGGTCGTTCTGGCGGCTACACCTTC,CASAGQGRSGGYTF
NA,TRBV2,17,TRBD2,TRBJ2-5,TGTGCCAGCAGTGCACGTAGCGGGGGTGATCCTAAAGAGACCCAGTACTTC,CASSARSGGDPKETQYF
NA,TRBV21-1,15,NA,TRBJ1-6,TGTGCCAGCGAACATTGGGCAGGGCGTTCCTCACCCCTCCACTTT,CASEHWAGRSSPLHF
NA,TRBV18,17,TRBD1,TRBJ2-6,TGTGCCAGCTCACCGCAGGGGGCATCTGCTGGGGCCAACGTCCTGACTTTC,CASSPQGASAGANVLTF
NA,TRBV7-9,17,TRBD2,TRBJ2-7,TGTGCCAGCAGCATCTCCCCCAAACTAGCGGGAGGTGACGAGCAGTACTTC,CASSISPKLAGGDEQYF
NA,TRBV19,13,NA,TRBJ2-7,TGTGCCAGCCTAGGGACACAATCCTACGAGCAGTACTTC,CASLGTQSYEQYF
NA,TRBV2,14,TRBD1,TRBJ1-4,TGTGCCAGCAGTGAGGACAGGTTTCGTGAAAAACTGTTTTTT,CASSEDRFREKLFF
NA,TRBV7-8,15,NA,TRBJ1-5,TGTGCCAGCAGCTCCAACAGCCTTAACAATCAGCCCCAGCATTTT,CASSSNSLNNQPQHF
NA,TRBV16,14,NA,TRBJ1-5,TGTGCCAGCAGCCCGGGGGTTTCCAATCAGCCCCAGCATTTT,CASSPGVSNQPQHF
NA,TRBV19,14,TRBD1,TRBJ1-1,TGTGCCAGTATAGCGACAGGGGAAGCGACTGAAGCTTTCTTT,CASIATGEATEAFF
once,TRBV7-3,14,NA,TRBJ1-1,TGTGCCAGCCCCTTAATAGTGGTGACAGTTTGGACTTTCTTT,CASPLIVVTVWTFF
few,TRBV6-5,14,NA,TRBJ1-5,TGTGCCAGCAGTCCCTACAGAGTGCAATGGCCCCAGCATTTT,CASSPYRVQWPQHF
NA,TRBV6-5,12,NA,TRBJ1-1,TGTGCCAGCATATATGTTTTCCCTGAAGCTTTCTTT,CASIYVFPEAFF
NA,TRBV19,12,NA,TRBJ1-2,TGTGCCAGTAGTGACAATAGGAGGGGCTACACCTTC,CASSDNRRGYTF
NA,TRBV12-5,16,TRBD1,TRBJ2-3,TGTGCTAGTGGCCTCGGGACAGGGGGTTGGACAGATACGCAGTATTTT,CASGLGTGGWTDTQYF
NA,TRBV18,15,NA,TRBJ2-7,TGTGCCAGCTCACCATGGCCAGGTGTTAAGGACGAGCAGTACTTC,CASSPWPGVKDEQYF
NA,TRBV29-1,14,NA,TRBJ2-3,TGCAGCGTTGAGGGGGGGCTTCGCACAGATACGCAGTATTTT,CSVEGGLRTDTQYF
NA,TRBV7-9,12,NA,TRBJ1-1,TGTGCCAGCAGCTTAGACAGCATTGAAGCTTTCTTT,CASSLDSIEAFF
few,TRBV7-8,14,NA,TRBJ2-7,TGTGCCAGCAGCCCGAACGGACAGAGCTACGAGCAGTACTTC,CASSPNGQSYEQYF
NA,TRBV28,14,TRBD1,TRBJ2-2,TGTGCCAGCAGTTTTGGGACAGATCCCGGGGAGCTGTTTTTT,CASSFGTDPGELFF
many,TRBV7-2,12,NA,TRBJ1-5,TGTGCCAGCAGTAGATACAATCAGCCCCAGCATTTT,CASSRYNQPQHF
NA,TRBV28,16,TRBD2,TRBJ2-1,TGTGCCAGCAAATTAGGCGGACTAGCGGGAGGCATTGAGCAGTTCTTC,CASKLGGLAGGIEQFF
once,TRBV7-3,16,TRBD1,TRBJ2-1,TGTGCCAGCAGCTGGGACAGTTCTCCTCTCTACAATGAGCAGTTCTTC,CASSWDSSPLYNEQFF
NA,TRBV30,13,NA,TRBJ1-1,TGTGCCTGGACATGGGACACTAACACTGAAGCTTTCTTT,CAWTWDTNTEAFF
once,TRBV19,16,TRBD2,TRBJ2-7,TGTGCCAGTAAAACTGGGACTAGCGGGAACTCCTACGAGCAGTACTTC,CASKTGTSGNSYEQYF
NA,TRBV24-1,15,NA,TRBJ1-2,TGTGCCACCAGTGATGGAATCACAGGGTTCTATGGCTACACCTTC,CATSDGITGFYGYTF
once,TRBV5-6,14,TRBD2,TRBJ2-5,TGTGCCAGCAGCAGTGGACTAGCGGGAGAGACCCAGTACTTC,CASSSGLAGETQYF
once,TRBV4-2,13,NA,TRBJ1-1,TGTGCCAGCACCAGTCAGGGTTTGACTGAAGCTTTCTTT,CASTSQGLTEAFF
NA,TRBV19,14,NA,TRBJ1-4,TGTGCCAGTAGTATGCGGGGGCTGTATGAAAAACTGTTTTTT,CASSMRGLYEKLFF
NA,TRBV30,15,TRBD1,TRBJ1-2,TGTGCCTTCTACAGGGGGCGCGGGTCTAACTATGGCTACACCTTC,CAFYRGRGSNYGYTF
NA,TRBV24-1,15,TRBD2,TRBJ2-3,TGTGCCACCAGTGGGGGGACTAGTAGCACAGATACGCAGTATTTT,CATSGGTSSTDTQYF
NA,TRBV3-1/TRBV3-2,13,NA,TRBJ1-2,TGTGCCAGCAGCCAAGTCCGGAGGGATGGCTACACCTTC,CASSQVRRDGYTF
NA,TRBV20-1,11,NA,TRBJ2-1,TGCAGTGCTAGTCGCGAGGTTGAGCAGTTCTTC,CSASREVEQFF
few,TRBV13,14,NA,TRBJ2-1,TGTGCCAGCAGCTTAGTCGCTAGAGGAGATGAGCAGTTCTTC,CASSLVARGDEQFF
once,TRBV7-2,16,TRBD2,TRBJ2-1,TGTGCCAGCAGCCCGATACTAGCGGGAGGGATGGGCGAGCAGTTCTTC,CASSPILAGGMGEQFF
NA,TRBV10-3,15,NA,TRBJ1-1,TGTGCCATCAGTGAGTCGACAGTCTGGGGCACTGAAGCTTTCTTT,CAISESTVWGTEAFF
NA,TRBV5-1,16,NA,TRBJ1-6,TGCGCCAGCAGCTTGGGAGATAGCTCCTATAATTCACCCCTCCACTTT,CASSLGDSSYNSPLHF
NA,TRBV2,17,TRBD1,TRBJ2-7,TGTGCCAGCAGAGCTCGACAGGGGCAGGTTCGCTCCTACGAGCAGTACTTC,CASRARQGQVRSYEQYF
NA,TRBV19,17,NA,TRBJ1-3,TGTGCCAGTACGGGAGGAGACAGGTTGACTTCTGGAAACACCATATATTTT,CASTGGDRLTSGNTIYF
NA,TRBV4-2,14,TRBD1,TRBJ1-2,TGTGCCAGCAGCCAAGCCGGACAGGGCTATGGCTACACCTTC,CASSQAGQGYGYTF
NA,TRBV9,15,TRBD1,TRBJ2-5,TGTGCCAGCAGCGCGACAGGGGGGAGGGCTGAGACCCAGTACTTC,CASSATGGRAETQYF
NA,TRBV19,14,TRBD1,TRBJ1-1,TGTGCCAGTAGTAGTACAGGGGGGAACACTGAAGCTTTCTTT,CASSSTGGNTEAFF
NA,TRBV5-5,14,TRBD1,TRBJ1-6,TGTGCCAGCAGCTCGACAGGGAGAGGATCACCCCTCCACTTT,CASSSTGRGSPLHF
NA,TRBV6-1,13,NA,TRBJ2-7,TGTGCCAGCAGTGAAGCGGGTGGGCACGAGCAGTACTTC,CASSEAGGHEQYF
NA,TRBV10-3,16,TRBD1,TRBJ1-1,TGTGCCATCAGTAGGGACAGGAACGCACCGAACACTGAAGCTTTCTTT,CAISRDRNAPNTEAFF
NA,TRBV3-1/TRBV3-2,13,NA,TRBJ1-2,TGTGCCAGCAGCCAAGAGGGGACTTATGGCTACACCTTC,CASSQEGTYGYTF
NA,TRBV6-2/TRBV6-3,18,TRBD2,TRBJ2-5,TGTGCCAGCAGTTACTCGATATGGGCTAGCGGGGATCAAGAGACCCAGTACTTC,CASSYSIWASGDQETQYF
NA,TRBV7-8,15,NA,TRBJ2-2,TGTGCCAGCAGCTTTCAAGGAGCGTATACCGGGGAGCTGTTTTTT,CASSFQGAYTGELFF
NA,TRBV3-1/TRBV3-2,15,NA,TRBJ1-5,TGTGCCAGCAGCCAAGGGACAGATAGCAATCAGCCCCAGCATTTT,CASSQGTDSNQPQHF
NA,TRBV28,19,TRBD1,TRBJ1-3,TGTGCCAGCAGTTCCATACAGGGGGCCAAACCAAGCTCTGGAAACACCATATATTTT,CASSSIQGAKPSSGNTIYF
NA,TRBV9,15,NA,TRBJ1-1,TGTGCCAGCAGCCCCTCCAGGGTAGGCAACACTGAAGCTTTCTTT,CASSPSRVGNTEAFF
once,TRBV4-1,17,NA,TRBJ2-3,TGCGCCAGCAGCCTAACTGGGGCAGACGCTAGCACAGATACGCAGTATTTT,CASSLTGADASTDTQYF